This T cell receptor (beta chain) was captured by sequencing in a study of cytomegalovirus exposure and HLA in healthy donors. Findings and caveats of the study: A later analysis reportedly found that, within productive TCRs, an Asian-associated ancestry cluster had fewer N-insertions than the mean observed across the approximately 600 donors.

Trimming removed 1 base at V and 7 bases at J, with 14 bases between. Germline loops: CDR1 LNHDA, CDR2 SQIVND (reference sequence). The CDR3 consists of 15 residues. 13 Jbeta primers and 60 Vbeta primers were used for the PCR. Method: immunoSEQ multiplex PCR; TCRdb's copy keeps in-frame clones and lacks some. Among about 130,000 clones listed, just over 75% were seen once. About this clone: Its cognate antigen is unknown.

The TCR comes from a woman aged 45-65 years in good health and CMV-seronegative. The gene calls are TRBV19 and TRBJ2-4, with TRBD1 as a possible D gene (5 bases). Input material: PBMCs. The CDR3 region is CASSIGPGLINIQYF. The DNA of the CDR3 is TGTGCCAGTAGTATAGGTCCAGGGTTAATTAACATTCAGTACTTC. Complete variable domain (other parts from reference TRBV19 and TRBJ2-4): DGGITQSPKYLFRKEGQNVTLSCEQNLNHDAMYWYRQDPGQGLRLIYYSQIVNDFQKGDIAEGYSVSREKKESFPLTVTSAQKNPTAFYLCASSIGPGLINIQYFGAGTRLSVL.